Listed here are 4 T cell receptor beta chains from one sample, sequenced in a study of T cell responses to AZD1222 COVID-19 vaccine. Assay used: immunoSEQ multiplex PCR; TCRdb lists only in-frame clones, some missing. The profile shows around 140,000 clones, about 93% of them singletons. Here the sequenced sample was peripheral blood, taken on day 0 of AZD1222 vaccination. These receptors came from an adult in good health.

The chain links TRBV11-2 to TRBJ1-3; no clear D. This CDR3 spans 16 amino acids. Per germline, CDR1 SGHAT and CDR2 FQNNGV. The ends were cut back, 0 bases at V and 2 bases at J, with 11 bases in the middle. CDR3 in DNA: TGTGCCAGCAGCTTAGATGGTGCTTCCGCTGGAAACACCATATATTTT. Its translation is CASSLDGASAGNTIYF.

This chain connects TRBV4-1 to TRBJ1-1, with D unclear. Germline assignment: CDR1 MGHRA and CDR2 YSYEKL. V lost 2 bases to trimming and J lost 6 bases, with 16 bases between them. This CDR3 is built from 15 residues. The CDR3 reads CASSQYYQDVAEAFF. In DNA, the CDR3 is TGCGCCAGCAGCCAATACTACCAGGACGTTGCTGAAGCTTTCTTT.

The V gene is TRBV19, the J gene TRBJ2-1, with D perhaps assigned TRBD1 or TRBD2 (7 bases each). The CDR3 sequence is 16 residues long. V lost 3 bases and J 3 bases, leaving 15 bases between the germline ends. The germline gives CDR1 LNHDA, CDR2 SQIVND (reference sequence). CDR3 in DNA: TGTGCCAGTAGTATGACCAGGGGGGGAGGCTACAATGAGCAGTTCTTC. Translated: CASSMTRGGGYNEQFF.

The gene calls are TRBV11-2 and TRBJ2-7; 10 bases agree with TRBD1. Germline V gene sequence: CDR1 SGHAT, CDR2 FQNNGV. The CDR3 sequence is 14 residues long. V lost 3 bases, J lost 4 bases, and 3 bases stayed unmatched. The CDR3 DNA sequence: TGTGCCAGCAGCTTCGGGACAGGGGAATACGAGCAGTACTTC. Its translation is CASSFGTGEYEQYF.